This T cell receptor beta chain was obtained from a study of T cell responses to AZD1222 COVID-19 vaccine. The table came from immunoSEQ multiplex PCR; TCRdb's copy has only in-frame clones and leaves some out. The table lists 200,000 or so clones, 85% to 95% of them singletons. This receptor was identified in an adult in good health. Specimen: peripheral blood, collected on day 0 of AZD1222 vaccination.

Written as DNA, the CDR3 is TGTGCCAGCAGCTTAACCGTACAGGAGGGCTACACCTTC. It encodes CASSLTVQEGYTF. The V call is TRBV7-8, the J call TRBJ1-2; maybe TRBD1 (5 bases). The ends were cut back, 2 bases at V and 8 bases at J, with 12 bases in the middle. In germline, CDR1 is SGHVS, CDR2 FQNEAQ. The CDR3 consists of 13 residues.